These 7 T cell receptor beta chains were sequenced from one sample in a study of T cell repertoires in cytomegalovirus infection. Their target antigens are unknown. TCRdb ran MiXCR on the reads and lists one entry per CDR3 protein. The data contain approximately 1,000,000 distinct CDR3 sequences, around 30% of them singletons. Sample: cultured CD8+ T cells from PBMCs, taken from culture after CMV antigen stimulation. The receptors come from a human donor in good health (CMV status not recorded). Some clones in this sample may be carry-over from other donors' samples.

There are many counts of this clonotype. This chain links TRBV14 with TRBJ2-1, with 9 bases lining up with TRBD1. V was pared by 3 bases and J by 3 bases, with 6 bases of the junction left unmatched. The CDR3 is made up of 16 amino acids. Germline assignment: CDR1 SGHDN and CDR2 FVKESK. In nucleotides, the CDR3 is TGTGCCAGCAGCCAGCCGGGACAGGGCTTCTACAATGAGCAGTTCTTC. It codes for CASSQPGQGFYNEQFF.

In this sample, this clonotype turned up many times. The V and J genes are TRBV7-6 and TRBJ1-2; TRBD1 agrees at 9 bases. V was clipped by 2 bases and J by 7 bases; unmatched bases: 14. Germline lookup yields CDR1 SGHVS and CDR2 FNYEAQ. The CDR3 has 17 residues. The CDR3 protein is CASSLPSSRDRAGGYTF. As DNA, the CDR3 is TGTGCCAGCAGCTTACCAAGCTCCCGGGACAGGGCGGGTGGCTACACCTTC.

Worth noting for this clonotype: One end of the junction varies from germline; a read error may be responsible. The genes are TRBV5-4 and TRBJ2-3, with 7 bases identical to TRBD1. The CDR3 is made up of 15 amino acids. CDR1 SGHNT and CDR2 YYREEE come from the germline V gene (reference sequence). CDR3 sequence reads: CVSSLKTGSADTQYF. CDR3 DNA: TGTGTCAGCAGCTTGAAGACAGGGTCGGCAGATACGCAGTATTTT.

This chain joins TRBV28 and TRBJ1-1; D may be TRBD1 (5 bases). Deletions cut 4 bases from V and 5 bases from J, with 17 bases between. Germline V CDR1 and CDR2: MDHEN, SYDVKM. The CDR3 has 15 amino acids. Written as DNA, the CDR3 is TGTGCCAGCAGTTCCCTTGGGGGAAGGATTACTGAAGCTTTCTTT. This codes for CASSSLGGRITEAFF.

V usage is TRBV18 and J usage is TRBJ2-7; 9 nucleotides line up with TRBD1. Germline CDR1 reads KGHSH; CDR2 reads LQKENI. This CDR3 is built from 15 residues. J was trimmed by 3 bases and V by 0 bases; bases with no gene match: 3. The CDR3: CASSPPGTGYYEQYF. The CDR3 DNA reads TGTGCCAGCTCACCACCGGGGACAGGGTACTACGAGCAGTACTTC.

This clonotype was counted a single time. The chain has TRBV9 and TRBJ2-1; 12 bases match TRBD2. V trimming: 3 bases; J trimming: 0 bases; junction bases outside the gene matches: 7. Looked up from germline, CDR1 is SGDLS and CDR2 is YYNGEE. This CDR3 is 18 amino acids long. The CDR3 region is CASSGTSGVMGSYNEQFF. In DNA, the CDR3 is TGTGCCAGCAGCGGGACTAGCGGGGTTATGGGCTCCTACAATGAGCAGTTCTTC.

Concerning this clonotype itself: This may arise from a read error, as a much more abundant clone is one base away. The conserved phenylalanine or tryptophan normally closing the CDR3 is absent here, so this likely arose from a read error. This rearrangement joins TRBV7-4 to TRBJ1-1, with D perhaps matching TRBD1 (5 bases). Looked up from germline, CDR1 is SGHVT and CDR2 is SQSDAQ. The CDR3 sequence is 14 residues long. V was shortened by 5 bases and J by 2 bases, with 12 bases between the two germline ends. Here the CDR3 reads CASSPIRTNTEAFS. The DNA of the CDR3 is TGTGCCAGCAGCCCAATTAGGACAAACACTGAAGCTTTCTCT.